The 8 T cell receptor beta chains listed next were all sequenced from one sample in a study of beta chain features in type 1 diabetes. No antigens are known for them. Expressed TCRB transcripts were sequenced because the isolated RNA had all been reverse transcribed beforehand. Repertoires were generated with immunoSEQ multiplex PCR, while TCRdb's copy carries only in-frame clones and drops some. Among some 27,000 clones listed, almost 65% were seen once. Study-wide results and caveats: In all four CD4+ subsets, TCRB CDR3 length was significantly, moderately reduced in type 1 diabetes.

The sample taken for sequencing was Tregs from blood. Receptors originate from a woman in her 30s with type 1 diabetes.

This clone showed up just a few times. This sequence joins TRBV11-2 and TRBJ1-1, with 9 bases identical to TRBD1. After removal of 4 bases from V and 4 bases from J, the junction contained 1 base not matched to a gene. Germline V gives CDR1 SGHAT, CDR2 FQNNGV. CDR3 length: 13 residues. CDR3 DNA sequence: TGTGCCAGCAGCTCACAGGGGGCCACTGAAGCTTTCTTT. Its protein is CASSSQGATEAFF.

The V gene is TRBV7-9, the J gene TRBJ1-3; D perhaps matches TRBD1 (5 bases). The CDR3 sequence is 14 residues long. Trimming shortened V by 4 bases and J by 4 bases, and 11 bases separated the two germline ends. Germline V lookup: CDR1 SEHNR, CDR2 FQNEAQ (reference sequence). This CDR3 reads CASSSPQGGNTIYF. DNA of the CDR3: TGTGCCAGCAGCTCCCCCCAGGGAGGAAACACCATATATTTT.

This clone was found a few times. The gene calls are TRBV9 and TRBJ2-5, with TRBD2 identical over 12 bases. J lost 4 bases, V lost 2 bases, and 6 bases had no gene match. Germline V gene data show CDR1 as SGDLS and CDR2 as YYNGEE. There are 16 residues in the CDR3. The CDR3 loop reads CASSVLAGGPGETQYF. DNA for the CDR3: TGTGCCAGCAGCGTCCTAGCGGGAGGGCCAGGAGAGACCCAGTACTTC.

V gene TRBV7-3 combines with J gene TRBJ2-1; 12 bases are shared with TRBD2. CDR1 and CDR2 from the germline V gene are SGHTA and FQGTGA. The CDR3 consists of 18 residues. V trimming: 2 bases; J trimming: 4 bases; junction bases outside the gene matches: 9. CDR3 bases: TGTGCCAGCAGCTTACCGCTAGCGGGAGGGCCTTCTTACAATGAGCAGTTCTTC. Its translation: CASSLPLAGGPSYNEQFF. Together with reference TRBV7-3 and TRBJ2-1, the CDR3 gives the full variable domain: GAGVSQTPSNKVTEKGKYVELRCDPISGHTALYWYRQSLGQGPEFLIYFQGTGAADDSGLPNDRFFAVRPEGSVSTLKIQRTERGDSAVYLCASSLPLAGGPSYNEQFFGPGTRLTVL.

This clone was picked up a small number of times. The chain employs TRBV19 and TRBJ1-1; tentative D call: TRBD1 (6 bases). The CDR3 runs 15 residues. Germline CDR1 is LNHDA and CDR2 is SQIVND (reference sequence). The germline V and J ends were trimmed by 2 bases and 5 bases, with 15 bases remaining between them. CDR3 nucleotide sequence: TGTGCCAGTAGTATATCGGCCAGGGGAAGAACTGAAGCTTTCTTT. This gives the protein CASSISARGRTEAFF.

The V and J genes are TRBV6-5 and TRBJ1-4, with TRBD1 identical over 7 bases. CDR3 length equals 12 residues. The V gene end was trimmed by 9 bases and the J gene end by 5 bases; junction bases not matched to a gene: 3. Germline assignment: CDR1 MNHEY and CDR2 SVGAGI. This chain's CDR3 is CASSRGNEKLFF. CDR3 bases: TGTGCCAGTAGCAGGGGGAATGAAAAACTGTTTTTT.

This chain links TRBV29-1 with TRBJ2-3; 9 nucleotides agree with TRBD2. Germline-derived CDR1 and CDR2 are SQVTM and ANQGSEA. CDR3 length equals 15 residues. V gave up 4 bases and J gave up 0 bases; unmatched junction bases: 5. The CDR3 loop reads CSVGGLAGSTDTQYF. The CDR3 DNA sequence: TGCAGCGTTGGGGGACTAGCAGGTAGCACAGATACGCAGTATTTT.

Only one count was recorded for this clone. DNA for the CDR3: TGCGCCAGCAGCCTCGGGACAGGGGGCGAGGGCACTGAAGCTTTCTTT. This sequence encodes CASSLGTGGEGTEAFF. The rearrangement uses TRBV5-1 and TRBJ1-1; 12 nucleotides align to TRBD1. Germline CDR1 reads SGHRS; CDR2 reads YFSETQ. V gave up 4 bases and J gave up 4 bases; unmatched junction bases: 8. CDR3 length: 16 residues.